This T cell receptor beta chain derives from a study of shared clonotypes between healthy human individuals. General study points: For sorted subsets, rarefaction showed incomplete sequencing despite large depth.

The deep-level immunoSEQ assay was used. The table came from immunoSEQ multiplex PCR; TCRdb's copy has only in-frame clones and leaves some out. Of some 1.1 million clones in the sample, approximately 77% are singletons; the top ten hold more than 0.85%. This clone was seen a single time. Its antigen is undetermined. The same CDR3 arises from other DNA sequences in this sample as well. This CDR3 has 13 amino acids. Germline V CDR1 and CDR2: SGHNT, YYREEE (reference sequence). V lost 1 base and J 2 bases, leaving 7 bases between the germline ends. This rearrangement joins TRBV5-4 to TRBJ2-7; D is unresolved. The clonotype was recovered from a young man in good health. Some clones in this sample may be carry-over from other donors' samples. Sequenced sample: memory CD4+ T cells from PBMCs. Stated subset: CD45RA-negative fraction. The CDR3 region has the DNA TGTGCCAGCAGCTTGACCGGAGCCTACGAGCAGTACTTC. Amino acids: CASSLTGAYEQYF.